This TCR beta chain was documented in a study of cytomegalovirus exposure and HLA in healthy donors. CDR3 length: 13 amino acids. Trimming removed 5 bases at V and 1 base at J, with 8 bases between. The germline V gene has CDR1 SGHNT and CDR2 YENEEA. PCR was performed using 60 Vbeta and 13 Jbeta primers. Some clones are missing from TCRdb's copy, which holds only in-frame ones; the method was immunoSEQ multiplex PCR. This specimen shows 75,000 to 95,000 clones; the ten leading clones hold 1.4% to 1.5%. This sequence joins TRBV11-3 and TRBJ1-1, with D hard to call. The clonotype originates from a woman aged 60-75 years in good health and CMV-seronegative. Material: PBMCs. CDR3 in amino acids: CASSRGPNTEAFF. CDR3 bases: TGTGCCAGCAGCCGAGGGCCGAACACTGAAGCTTTCTTT.